Listed here are 20 T cell receptor beta chains from one sample, sequenced in a study of blood T cell repertoires in COVID-19. TCRdb keeps only in-frame clones here, not all; method: immunoSEQ multiplex PCR. In the table there are about 54,000 clones, 90% of which are singletons. Sequences were obtained from peripheral blood. These receptors originate from a woman aged 40 to 49 with active COVID-19.

The chain joins TRBV6-2 or TRBV6-3 to TRBJ2-1; D remains ambiguous. This CDR3 is 11 amino acids long. V dropped 5 bases and J dropped 10 bases, with 9 bases sitting between them. Looked up from germline, CDR1 is MNHEY and CDR2 is SVGEGT. As DNA, the CDR3 is TGTGCCAGCAGTCGAGACATGGAGCAGTTCTTC. Protein: CASSRDMEQFF.

For the CDR3, the DNA is TGTGCCAGCAGCTCGCCTAGCTTAGGCACAGATACGCAGTATTTT. This codes for CASSSPSLGTDTQYF. The chain recombines TRBV7-2 with TRBJ2-3, with D possibly matching TRBD2 (5 bases). The CDR3 has 15 residues. CDR1 SGHTA and CDR2 FQGNSA come from the germline V gene. V lost 4 bases and J 1 base, leaving 12 bases between the germline ends.

The CDR3 region has the DNA TGTGCCAGCAGCCATGTTGACCGGGACAGGGGAGAGTTTATGAACACTGAAGCTTTCTTT. It codes for CASSHVDRDRGEFMNTEAFF. The genes are TRBV3-1 (or the pseudogene TRBV3-2) and TRBJ1-1; 10 bases line up with TRBD1. Per the germline V gene, CDR1 is LGHDT and CDR2 is YNNKEL (reference sequence). V was pared by 3 bases and J by 0 bases, with 16 bases of the junction left unmatched. This CDR3 contains 20 residues.

In nucleotides, the CDR3 is TGCGCCAGCAGCTTTAAGGAGGAAGCTTTCTTT. This translates into CASSFKEEAFF. This chain connects TRBV5-1 to TRBJ1-1; D is unresolved. The germline V and J ends were trimmed by 2 bases and 8 bases, with 7 bases remaining between them. CDR1 is SGHRS, CDR2 YFSETQ, per germline. The CDR3 has 11 residues.

The V and J genes are TRBV6-1 and TRBJ2-7; TRBD1 aligns across 7 bases. The ends lost 3 bases at V and 2 bases at J; junction bases unmatched: 7. The CDR3 length is 15 residues. Germline loops: CDR1 MNHNS, CDR2 SASEGT. CDR3 amino acids: CASSEEWDSPYEQYF. CDR3 in DNA: TGTGCCAGCAGTGAGGAGTGGGACAGCCCCTACGAGCAGTACTTC.

This rearrangement joins TRBV5-1 to TRBJ1-2, with D possibly TRBD1 on 5 matching bases. The germline V gene has CDR1 SGHRS and CDR2 YFSETQ. The CDR3 consists of 14 residues. V lost 0 bases and J lost 8, with 14 bases in between. In DNA form, the CDR3 reads TGCGCCAGCAGCTTGGGACAGCTGAGAGACGGCTACACCTTC. Protein: CASSLGQLRDGYTF.

The chain uses TRBV7-2 and TRBJ1-1; perhaps TRBD1 as D (6 bases). The CDR3 is 13 amino acids. Looked up from germline, CDR1 is SGHTA and CDR2 is FQGNSA. Trimming removed 2 bases from V and 10 bases from J, with 14 bases in between. CDR3 sequence reads: CASSLNRARGAFF. Here the CDR3 DNA reads TGTGCCAGCAGCTTAAACAGGGCCAGGGGAGCTTTCTTT.

This sequence joins TRBV6-5 and TRBJ2-3; no reliable D call. V was shortened by 5 bases and J by 3 bases, with 9 bases between the two germline ends. From germline, CDR1 is MNHEY and CDR2 SVGAGI. This CDR3 is 13 amino acids long. This chain's CDR3 is CASSQAITDTQYF. DNA of the CDR3: TGTGCCAGCAGTCAGGCCATTACAGATACGCAGTATTTT.

The V and J genes are TRBV7-3 and TRBJ2-3; weak D call: TRBD1 (6 bases). Germline CDR1 is SGHTA and CDR2 is FQGTGA. The CDR3 sequence is 14 residues long. The V gene lost 5 bases and the J gene lost 0 bases, with 9 bases spanning the gap. The CDR3 reads CASSPDSSTDTQYF. DNA for the CDR3: TGTGCCAGCAGCCCGGACAGTAGCACAGATACGCAGTATTTT.

The chain combines TRBV5-8 with TRBJ2-7, with 7 bases that match TRBD1. This CDR3 region has 17 residues. Germline V gene lookup returns CDR1 SGHTS and CDR2 YDEGEE. V dropped 0 bases and J dropped 2; count of bases not matched to a gene: 11. The CDR3 DNA follows: TGTGCCAGCAGCTTGGACCGCCCGGGACAGTCAACCTACGAGCAGTACTTC. Residues: CASSLDRPGQSTYEQYF.

This chain connects TRBV12-5 to TRBJ2-7, with 9 bases lining up with TRBD1. Germline-derived CDR1 and CDR2 are LGHNT and FRNRAP. The CDR3 sequence is 14 residues long. With 6 bases clipped from V and 5 bases from J, the junction kept 8 bases outside the gene matches. CDR3: CASGPGTGLNEQYF. In nucleotides, the CDR3 is TGTGCTAGTGGCCCCGGGACAGGGCTTAACGAGCAGTACTTC.

The chain has TRBV6-5 and TRBJ1-1; TRBD1 might be the D (5 bases). This CDR3 spans 14 amino acids. CDR1 MNHEY and CDR2 SVGAGI come from the germline V gene. V lost 4 bases, J lost 4 bases, and 13 bases lay in between. The CDR3 DNA reads TGTGCCAGCAGTTCCAGGGTTTTGGGCACTGAAGCTTTCTTT. Amino acid sequence: CASSSRVLGTEAFF.

The rearrangement joins TRBV6-1 to TRBJ1-2; D is possibly TRBD1 (5 bases). The CDR3 totals 14 residues. V was clipped by 3 bases and J by 4 bases, with 12 bases between them. Germline loops: CDR1 MNHNS, CDR2 SASEGT. The CDR3 DNA reads as TGTGCCAGCAGTGAGAGTAGGGGATTCTATGGCTACACCTTC. Protein: CASSESRGFYGYTF.

J is TRBJ2-3 and V is TRBV5-5; 11 bases are shared with TRBD2. This CDR3 region has 16 residues. Germline values: CDR1 SGHKS, CDR2 YYEKEE (reference sequence). After removal of 4 bases from V and 0 bases from J, the junction contained 4 bases not matched to a gene. Here the CDR3 DNA reads TGTGCCAGCAGCACCGGGACTAGCGGAAGCACAGATACGCAGTATTTT. Its translation is CASSTGTSGSTDTQYF. The full variable domain, in which reference TRBV5-5 and TRBJ2-3 provide the parts outside the CDR3, is DAGVTQSPTHLIKTRGQQVTLRCSPISGHKSVSWYQQVLGQGPQFIFQYYEKEERGRGNFPDRFSARQFPNYSSELNVNALLLGDSALYLCASSTGTSGSTDTQYFGPGTRLTVL.

The rearrangement uses TRBV11-3 and TRBJ2-1; 8 bases align to TRBD1. The V and J ends lost 5 bases and 4 bases, in that order; junction bases with no gene match: 7. CDR1 is SGHNT, CDR2 YENEEA, per germline. The CDR3 extends over 15 amino acids. CDR3 nucleotide sequence: TGTGCCAGCAGCAAGGACAGGGAAGAGTACAATGAGCAGTTCTTC. Amino acid sequence: CASSKDREEYNEQFF.

The chain joins TRBV5-5 to TRBJ1-2; weak D call: TRBD1 (6 bases). Deletions cut 0 bases from V and 9 bases from J, with 15 bases between. Looked up from germline, CDR1 is SGHKS and CDR2 is YYEKEE (reference sequence). The CDR3 consists of 14 residues. CDR3 nucleotides: TGTGCCAGCAGCTTGGTGGGGGCGAAAGAAAGCTACACCTTC. This sequence encodes CASSLVGAKESYTF.

The chain carries TRBV19 and TRBJ2-3; TRBD1 aligns across 8 bases. Germline V gene lookup returns CDR1 LNHDA and CDR2 SQIVND (reference sequence). The ends lost 7 bases at V and 2 bases at J; junction bases unmatched: 8. This CDR3 is 15 amino acids long. This CDR3 is CASKKGQGVTDTQYF. CDR3 DNA: TGTGCCAGTAAGAAAGGACAGGGTGTCACAGATACGCAGTATTTT.

The chain carries TRBV11-3 and TRBJ2-5, with 11 nucleotides matching TRBD1. The CDR3 spans 15 residues. Germline CDR1 and CDR2: SGHNT and YENEEA. Trimming at V came to 2 bases and at J to 4 bases, leaving 3 bases not matched to a gene. The chain's CDR3 is CASSLRTGGGETQYF. Here the CDR3 DNA reads TGTGCCAGCAGCTTAAGGACAGGGGGCGGAGAGACCCAGTACTTC.

This clone appeared once. This chain links TRBV5-1 with TRBJ2-5, with D tentatively TRBD2 (6 bases). This CDR3 spans 14 amino acids. The germline V gene has CDR1 SGHRS and CDR2 YFSETQ. V was pared by 4 bases and J by 4 bases, with 14 bases between. The CDR3 nucleotides read TGCGCCAGCAGCGGCGGGACCCGCGGAGAGACCCAGTACTTC. Translating it yields CASSGGTRGETQYF.

This clone was observed a few times. The V and J genes are TRBV5-1 and TRBJ2-3, with 12 positions matching TRBD2. CDR1 SGHRS and CDR2 YFSETQ come from the germline V gene. J gave up 0 bases and V 1 base, and 6 bases lay outside the gene matches. There are 18 residues in the CDR3. The chain's CDR3 is CASSLYLAGGLSTDTQYF. The CDR3 nucleotides read TGCGCCAGCAGCTTGTACCTAGCGGGGGGGCTCAGCACAGATACGCAGTATTTT.